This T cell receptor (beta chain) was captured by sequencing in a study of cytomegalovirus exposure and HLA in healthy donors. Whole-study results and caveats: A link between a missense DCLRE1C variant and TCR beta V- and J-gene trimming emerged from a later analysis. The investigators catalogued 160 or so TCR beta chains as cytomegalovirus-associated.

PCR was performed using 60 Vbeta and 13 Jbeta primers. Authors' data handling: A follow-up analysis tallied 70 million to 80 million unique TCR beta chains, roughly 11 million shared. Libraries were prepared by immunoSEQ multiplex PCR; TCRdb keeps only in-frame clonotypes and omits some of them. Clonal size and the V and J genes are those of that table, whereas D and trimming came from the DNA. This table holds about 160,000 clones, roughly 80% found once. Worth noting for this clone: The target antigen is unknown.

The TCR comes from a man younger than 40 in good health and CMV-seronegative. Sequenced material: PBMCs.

CDR3 sequence (DNA): TGTGCCAGCAGCCCAAGGGACAACGATAATGAAAAACTGTTTTTT. This translates into CASSPRDNDNEKLFF. This rearrangement joins TRBV11-2 to TRBJ1-4, with a weak D call TRBD1 (6 bases). The CDR3 extends over 15 amino acids. Trimming cost V 5 bases and J 4 bases, with 14 bases left between them. From germline, CDR1 is SGHAT and CDR2 FQNNGV. The complete variable domain, with remaining parts taken from reference TRBV11-2 and TRBJ1-4, reads EAGVAQSPRYKIIEKRQSVAFWCNPISGHATLYWYQQILGQGPKLLIQFQNNGVVDDSQLPKDRFSAERLKGVDSTLKIQPAKLEDSAVYLCASSPRDNDNEKLFFGSGTQLSVL.